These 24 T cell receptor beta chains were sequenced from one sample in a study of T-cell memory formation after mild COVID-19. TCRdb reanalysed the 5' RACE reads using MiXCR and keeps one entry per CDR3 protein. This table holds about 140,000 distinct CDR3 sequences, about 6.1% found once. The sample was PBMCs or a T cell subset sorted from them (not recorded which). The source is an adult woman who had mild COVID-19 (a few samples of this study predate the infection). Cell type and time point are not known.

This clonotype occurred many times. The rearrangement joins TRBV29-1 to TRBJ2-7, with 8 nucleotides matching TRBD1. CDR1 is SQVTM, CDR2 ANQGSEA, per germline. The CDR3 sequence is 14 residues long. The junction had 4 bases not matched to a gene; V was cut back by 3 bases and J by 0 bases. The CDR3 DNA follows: TGCAGCGTTGAGACAGGGGAGTTCTCCTACGAGCAGTACTTC. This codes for CSVETGEFSYEQYF.

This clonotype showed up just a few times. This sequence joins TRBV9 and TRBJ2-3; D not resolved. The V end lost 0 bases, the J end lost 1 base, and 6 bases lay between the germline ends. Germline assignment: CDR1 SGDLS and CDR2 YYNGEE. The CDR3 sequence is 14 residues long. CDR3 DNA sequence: TGTGCCAGCAGCGTAGACGCAGGCACAGATACGCAGTATTTT. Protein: CASSVDAGTDTQYF.

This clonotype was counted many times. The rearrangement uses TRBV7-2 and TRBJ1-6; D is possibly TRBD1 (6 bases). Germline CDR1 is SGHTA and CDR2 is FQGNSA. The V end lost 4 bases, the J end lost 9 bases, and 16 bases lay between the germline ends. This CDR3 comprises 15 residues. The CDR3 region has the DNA TGTGCCAGCAGCTGGGAACAGGGAGAGAGTTCACCCCTCCACTTT. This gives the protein CASSWEQGESSPLHF.

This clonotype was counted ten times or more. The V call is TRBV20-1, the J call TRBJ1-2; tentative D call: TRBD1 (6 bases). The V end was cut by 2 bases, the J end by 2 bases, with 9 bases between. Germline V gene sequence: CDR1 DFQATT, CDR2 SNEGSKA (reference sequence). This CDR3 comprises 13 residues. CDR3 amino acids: CSARRGQNYGYTF. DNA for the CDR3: TGCAGTGCTAGACGCGGACAGAACTATGGCTACACCTTC.

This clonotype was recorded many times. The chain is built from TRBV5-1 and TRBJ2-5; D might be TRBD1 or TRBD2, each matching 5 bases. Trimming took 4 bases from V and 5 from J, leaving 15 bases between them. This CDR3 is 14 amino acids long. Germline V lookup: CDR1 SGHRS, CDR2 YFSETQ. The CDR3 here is CASSKGRDVETQYF. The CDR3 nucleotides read TGCGCCAGCAGCAAAGGACGGGACGTGGAGACCCAGTACTTC.

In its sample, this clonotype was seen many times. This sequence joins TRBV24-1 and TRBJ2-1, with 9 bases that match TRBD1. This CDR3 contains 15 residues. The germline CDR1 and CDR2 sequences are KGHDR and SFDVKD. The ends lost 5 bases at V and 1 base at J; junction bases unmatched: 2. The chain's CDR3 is CATSAGTGSYNEQFF. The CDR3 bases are TGTGCCACCAGTGCCGGGACAGGGTCCTACAATGAGCAGTTCTTC.

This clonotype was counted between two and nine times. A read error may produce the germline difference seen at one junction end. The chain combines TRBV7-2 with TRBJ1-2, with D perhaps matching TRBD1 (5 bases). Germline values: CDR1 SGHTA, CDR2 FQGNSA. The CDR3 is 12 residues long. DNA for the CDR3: TGTGCCAGCAGCTTAGCGGGGGGAACAGGCCCCTTC. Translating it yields CASSLAGGTGPF.

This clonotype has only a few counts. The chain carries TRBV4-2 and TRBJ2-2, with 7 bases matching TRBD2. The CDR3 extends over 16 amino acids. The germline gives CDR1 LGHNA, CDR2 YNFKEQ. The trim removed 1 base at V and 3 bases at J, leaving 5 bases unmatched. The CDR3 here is CASSQVAGADTGELFF. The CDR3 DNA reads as TGTGCCAGCAGCCAAGTTGCGGGAGCGGACACCGGGGAGCTGTTTTTT.

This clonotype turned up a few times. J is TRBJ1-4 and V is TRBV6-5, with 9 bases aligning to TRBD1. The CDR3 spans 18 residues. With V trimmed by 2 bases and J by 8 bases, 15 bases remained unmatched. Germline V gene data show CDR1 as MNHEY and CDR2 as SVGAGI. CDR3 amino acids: CASSYRPPRDRVREKLFF. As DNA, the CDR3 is TGTGCCAGCAGTTACCGCCCCCCCCGGGACAGGGTACGGGAAAAACTGTTTTTT.

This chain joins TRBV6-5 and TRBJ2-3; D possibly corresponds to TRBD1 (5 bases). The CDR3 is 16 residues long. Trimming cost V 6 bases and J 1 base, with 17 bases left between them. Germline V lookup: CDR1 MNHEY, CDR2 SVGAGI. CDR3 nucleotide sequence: TGTGCCAGCAGCCAAGGGGCGTTATCTGGCACAGATACGCAGTATTTT. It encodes CASSQGALSGTDTQYF.

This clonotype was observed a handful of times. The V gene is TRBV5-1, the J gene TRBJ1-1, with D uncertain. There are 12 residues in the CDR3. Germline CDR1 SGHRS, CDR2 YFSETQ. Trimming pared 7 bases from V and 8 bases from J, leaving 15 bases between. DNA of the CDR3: TGCGCCAGCGCGGAAGGGCCGATGGAAGCTTTCTTT. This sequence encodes CASAEGPMEAFF.

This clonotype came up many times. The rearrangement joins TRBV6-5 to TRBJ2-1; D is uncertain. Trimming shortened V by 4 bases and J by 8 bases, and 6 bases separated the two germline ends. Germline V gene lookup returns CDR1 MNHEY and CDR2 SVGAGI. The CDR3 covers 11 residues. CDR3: CASSSQYEQFF. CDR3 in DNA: TGTGCCAGCAGTTCCCAATATGAGCAGTTCTTC.

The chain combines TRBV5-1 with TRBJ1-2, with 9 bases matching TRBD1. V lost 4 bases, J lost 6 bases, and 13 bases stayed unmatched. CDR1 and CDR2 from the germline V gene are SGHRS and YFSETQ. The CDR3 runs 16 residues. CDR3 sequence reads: CASSLPKGGQGNGYTF. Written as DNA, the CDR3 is TGCGCCAGCAGCCTACCGAAGGGAGGACAGGGGAATGGCTACACCTTC.

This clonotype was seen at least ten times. The CDR3: CASTQGAFYEQYF. The CDR3 DNA follows: TGTGCCAGCACACAGGGAGCGTTCTACGAGCAGTACTTC. The V call is TRBV25-1, the J call TRBJ2-7, with D perhaps matching TRBD1 (6 bases). The germline V and J ends were trimmed by 7 bases and 3 bases, with 13 bases remaining between them. CDR1 is MGHDK and CDR2 is SYGVNS in the germline V gene. The CDR3 sequence is 13 residues long.

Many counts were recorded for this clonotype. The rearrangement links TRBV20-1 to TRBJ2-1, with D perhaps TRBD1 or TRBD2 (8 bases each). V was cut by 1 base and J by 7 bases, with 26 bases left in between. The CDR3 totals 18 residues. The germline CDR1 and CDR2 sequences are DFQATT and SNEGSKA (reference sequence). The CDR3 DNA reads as TGCAGTGCTAGAGTTGCAGGGGGCTCAGCGGGAGCTGGGAATGAGCAGTTCTTC. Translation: CSARVAGGSAGAGNEQFF.

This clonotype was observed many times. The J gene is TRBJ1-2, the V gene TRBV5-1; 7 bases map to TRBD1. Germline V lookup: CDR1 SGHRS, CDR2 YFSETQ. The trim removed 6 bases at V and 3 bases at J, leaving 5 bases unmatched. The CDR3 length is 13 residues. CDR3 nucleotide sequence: TGCGCCAGCACCCCAGACAGGGACTATGGCTACACCTTC. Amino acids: CASTPDRDYGYTF.

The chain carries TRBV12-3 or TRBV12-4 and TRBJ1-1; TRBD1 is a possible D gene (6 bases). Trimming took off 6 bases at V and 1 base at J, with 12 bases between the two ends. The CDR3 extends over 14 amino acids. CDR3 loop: CASSPGTTNTEAFF. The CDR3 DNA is TGTGCCAGCAGCCCCGGGACAACGAACACTGAAGCTTTCTTT.

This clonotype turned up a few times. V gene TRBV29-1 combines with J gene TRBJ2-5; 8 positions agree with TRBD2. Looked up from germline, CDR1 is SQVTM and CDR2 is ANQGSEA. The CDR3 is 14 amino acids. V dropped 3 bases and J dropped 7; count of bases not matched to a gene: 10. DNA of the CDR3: TGCAGCGTTGACGGGAGGGCCGGACCCGGGACCCAGTACTTC. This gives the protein CSVDGRAGPGTQYF.

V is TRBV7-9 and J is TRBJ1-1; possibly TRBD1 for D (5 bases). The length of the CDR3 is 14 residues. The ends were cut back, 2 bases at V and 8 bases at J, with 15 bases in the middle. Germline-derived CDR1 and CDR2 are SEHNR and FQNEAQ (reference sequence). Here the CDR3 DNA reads TGTGCCAGCAGCTTAAGGGGAGGGGAACAAGAAGCTTTCTTT. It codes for CASSLRGGEQEAFF.

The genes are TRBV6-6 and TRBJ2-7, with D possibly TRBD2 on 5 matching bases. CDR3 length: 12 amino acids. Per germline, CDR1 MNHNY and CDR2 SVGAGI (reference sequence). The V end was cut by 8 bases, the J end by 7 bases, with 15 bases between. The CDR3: CASRENVGEQYF. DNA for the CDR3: TGTGCCAGCCGGGAAAATGTCGGAGAGCAGTACTTC.

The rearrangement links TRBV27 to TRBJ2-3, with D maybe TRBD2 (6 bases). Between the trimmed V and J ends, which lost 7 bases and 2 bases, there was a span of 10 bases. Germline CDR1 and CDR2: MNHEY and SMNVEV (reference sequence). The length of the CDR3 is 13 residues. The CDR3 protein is CASTSAHTDTQYF. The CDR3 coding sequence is TGTGCCAGCACTAGCGCGCACACAGATACGCAGTATTTT.

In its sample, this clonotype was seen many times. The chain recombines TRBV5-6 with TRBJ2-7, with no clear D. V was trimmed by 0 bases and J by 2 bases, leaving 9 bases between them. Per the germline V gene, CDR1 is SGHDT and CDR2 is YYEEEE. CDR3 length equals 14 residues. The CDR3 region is CASSLGPLPYEQYF. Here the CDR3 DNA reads TGTGCCAGCAGCTTGGGACCCCTCCCCTACGAGCAGTACTTC.

The CDR3 DNA reads TGCGCCAGCAGCTCGGGCGCTTACGAGCAGTACTTC. Its translation: CASSSGAYEQYF. This chain uses TRBV5-1 with TRBJ2-7; D gene uncertain. The CDR3 runs 12 residues. V lost 3 bases, J lost 4 bases, and 8 bases lay in between. Germline V gives CDR1 SGHRS, CDR2 YFSETQ.

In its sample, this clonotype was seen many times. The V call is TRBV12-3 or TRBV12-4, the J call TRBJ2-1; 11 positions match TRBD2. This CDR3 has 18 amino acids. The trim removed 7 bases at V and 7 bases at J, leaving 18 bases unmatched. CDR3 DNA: TGTGCCAGCACCCTCATCCGGCTAGCGGGGGGCTTTAGGAATGAGCAGTTCTTC. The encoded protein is CASTLIRLAGGFRNEQFF.